One TCR beta chain is described in this entry. Germline CDR1 reads MNHEY; CDR2 reads SVGAGI. Trimming left V 4 bases short and J 0 bases short, with 22 bases between. The CDR3 is 19 residues long. These data belong to a study of T cells after yellow fever vaccination. TCRdb re-analysed the 5' RACE reads in MiXCR, keeping a single row per CDR3 protein. The sample records some 670,000 distinct CDR3 sequences, roughly an eighth being singletons. This TCR was recovered from a man younger than 40 who received the YFV17D yellow fever vaccine. The source material was PBMCs, sampled on the day of the yellow fever booster vaccination. The chain links TRBV6-5 to TRBJ2-1; D is unresolved. The CDR3 region is CASSSPRGRRISSYNEQFF. CDR3 sequence (DNA): TGTGCCAGCAGTTCCCCCCGCGGCCGCCGAATTAGCTCCTACAATGAGCAGTTCTTC.